Described below is a single TCR beta chain sequence and its context. Its antigen is not identified. Since a much larger clone is just one base distant, this may be a read error. The CDR3 length is 14 residues. CDR1 DFQATT and CDR2 SNEGSKA come from the germline V gene (reference sequence). With listed TCR primers and previously described methods, bulk TCR libraries were prepared. TCRdb redid the calling of the PCR reads with MiXCR, one entry per CDR3 protein. This table holds more than 250,000 distinct CDR3 sequences, roughly 23% found once. The data derive from a study of molecular identifiers for immune sequencing clone quantification. Study-level results: In naive cells, under 1% of molecules belonged to clones above 20 RNA copies, against over 98% in effector cells.

This clonotype originated in a human donor in good health. Some libraries in this study had Jurkat cell RNA spiked in. The genes are TRBV20-1 and TRBJ2-7; the match to TRBD2 covers 11 bases. The J call is doubtful: the DNA matches TRBJ2-1 better. The sample consisted of naive CD8+ T cells from blood, with Jurkat cell RNA spiked in. Subset given: FACS-sorted CD8+CD4-CCR7+CD45RA+ naive T cells. The CDR3 DNA sequence: TGCAGTGCTAGAGAACTAGCGGGAGTATACGAGCAGTTCTTC. Amino acid sequence: CSARELAGVYEQFF.